Reported below is one T cell receptor (beta chain). Its antigen remains unidentified. This record belongs to a study of long-term antiretroviral therapy in people with HIV. Germline loops: CDR1 SEHNR, CDR2 FQNEAQ (reference sequence). The CDR3 spans 13 residues. The ends lost 2 bases at V and 5 bases at J; junction bases unmatched: 1. Researchers ran immunoSEQ v3.0 at survey level. Clones were read by immunoSEQ multiplex PCR, and TCRdb kept only the in-frame ones, dropping some. This repertoire shows around 19,000 clones, approximately 79% found once; its top ten account for 6.5% to 10%. Notes on the study in general: It was observed that HIV repertoires exhibited narrower CDR3 length ranges than controls. Blood dating 2004 to 2017 may reflect older ART regimens.

The chain is built from TRBV7-9 and TRBJ2-5; TRBD1 agrees at 8 bases. This sample comprised unsorted PBMCs, obtained at the start of antiretroviral therapy. The sequence came from a man younger than 45 with HIV. CDR3 residues: CASSLRQGETQYF. The CDR3 nucleotides are TGTGCCAGCAGCTTACGACAGGGGGAGACCCAGTACTTC.